This T cell receptor (beta chain) derives from a study of a mutant IDH1 vaccine in newly diagnosed glioma. With regard to this clone: The antigen remains undetermined.

Documented time point: week 35, safety follow-up. Vaccine doses each comprised 300 ug of mutant IDH1 20-mer peptide, with topical imiquimod. The assay was immunoSEQ multiplex PCR, and TCRdb's table has in-frame clones only and misses some. The profile covers over 60,000 clones, with 80% to 90% appearing a single time and roughly 5.2% taken by the ten largest. This specimen consisted of PBMCs, obtained from a glioma patient whose treatment included an IDH1 peptide vaccine. This TCR was recovered from a man aged 40-49 years with glioma.

Written as DNA, the CDR3 is TGTGCCAGCAGCGTAGTCGGGACTAGTATAGATACGCAGTATTTT. Translating it yields CASSVVGTSIDTQYF. The chain employs TRBV9 and TRBJ2-3, with 8 bases lining up with TRBD2. V shed 0 bases, J shed 5 bases, and the junction held 5 bases outside the gene matches. This CDR3 contains 15 residues. The germline V gene encodes CDR1 SGDLS and CDR2 YYNGEE.